This T cell receptor beta chain was sequenced for a study of cytotoxic CD8 clonotypes in ibrutinib-treated CLL. Study results and caveats: Higher circulating CD8+ T-cell counts strongly accompanied higher baseline clonality, above age-matched healthy donors. Stable or contracted on treatment, public clonotypes were also uncommon.

The CDR3 contains 16 residues. Germline V gene data show CDR1 as SEHNR and CDR2 as FQNEAQ (reference sequence). V lost 5 bases and J lost 4, with 20 bases in between. With sequencing, the targeted depth ranged from 1 in 200,000 to 1 in 1 million T cells. Profiling relied on immunoSEQ multiplex PCR, and the TCRdb table lists in-frame clones only, not all of them. The sample lists some 290,000 clones; around four fifths were seen once. Concerning this clone: The antigen is undetermined.

The chain recombines TRBV7-9 with TRBJ1-1, with no clear D. The specimen was PBMCs, collected before ibrutinib treatment. The TCR originated in a human donor with chronic lymphocytic leukemia. CDR3 bases: TGTGCCAGCAGCCCCCCTGGGGAGGGATTACGCACTGAAGCTTTCTTT. Amino acids: CASSPPGEGLRTEAFF.